The 13 T cell receptor beta chains given below trace back to one sample, sequenced in a study of T cell repertoires in cytomegalovirus infection. The antigens of these receptors remain unknown. MiXCR was run by TCRdb on the reads, yielding one entry per CDR3 protein. The sample yields some 940,000 distinct CDR3 sequences, roughly 31% seen once. Material: cultured CD8+ T cells from PBMCs, obtained from culture after CMV antigen stimulation. The receptors shown here come from a human donor in good health (CMV status not recorded). Some clones in this sample may be carry-over from other donors' samples.

This clonotype was observed a few times. This chain's CDR3 is CATSRPGHPEAFF. The CDR3 bases are TGTGCCACCAGCAGACCCGGACACCCTGAAGCTTTCTTT. The chain links TRBV15 to TRBJ1-1; weak D call: TRBD1 (5 bases). Trimming stripped 2 bases from V and 6 bases from J, with 10 bases between. CDR1 and CDR2 from the germline V gene are LNHNV and YYDKDF (reference sequence). This CDR3 spans 13 amino acids.

At least ten counts were recorded for this clonotype. V usage is TRBV7-6 and J usage is TRBJ1-5; the D is unclear. Trimming shortened V by 5 bases and J by 0 bases, and 17 bases separated the two germline ends. This CDR3 region has 17 residues. Germline loops: CDR1 SGHVS, CDR2 FNYEAQ. Here the CDR3 reads CASSLGRVKNSNQPQHF. Here the CDR3 DNA reads TGTGCCAGCAGCCTGGGAAGAGTGAAGAATAGCAATCAGCCCCAGCATTTT. Combining the CDR3 with reference TRBV7-6 and TRBJ1-5 gives the whole variable domain GAGVSQSPRYKVTKRGQDVALRCDPISGHVSLYWYRQALGQGPEFLTYFNYEAQQDKSGLPNDRFSAERPEGSISTLTIQRTEQRDSAMYRCASSLGRVKNSNQPQHFGDGTRLSIL.

A few counts support this clonotype. The chain uses TRBV7-9 and TRBJ2-1, with D uncertain. CDR1 SEHNR and CDR2 FQNEAQ come from the germline V gene (reference sequence). Trimming pared 1 base from V and 5 bases from J, leaving 9 bases between. The CDR3 covers 14 residues. The CDR3: CASSLDENNNEQFF. The CDR3 region has the DNA TGTGCCAGCAGCTTAGATGAAAACAACAATGAGCAGTTCTTC.

In the case of this clonotype: One junction end does not reproduce the germline sequence, and a read error may be involved. The V gene is TRBV7-6, the J gene TRBJ2-3; D remains unclear. This CDR3 contains 15 residues. The germline V gene has CDR1 SGHVS and CDR2 FNYEAQ. The CDR3 sequence is CAGSLYYSRTDTQYF. The DNA of the CDR3 is TGTGCCGGCAGCTTATACTATAGTCGCACAGATACGCAGTATTTT.

This clonotype has a single count. The chain employs TRBV10-2 and TRBJ1-2; TRBD1 might be the D (5 bases). This CDR3 has 14 amino acids. Germline CDR1 and CDR2: WSHSY and SAAADI. Trimming left V 4 bases short and J 4 bases short, with 13 bases between. CDR3 sequence (DNA): TGCGCCAGCAGTGTGCCAGGGAAGACCTATGGCTACACCTTC. It codes for CASSVPGKTYGYTF.

This clonotype occurred a few times. The CDR3, as DNA: TGTGCCAGCTCACCGCGGTATAGCGGGGGTGGCACAGATACGCAGTATTTT. This codes for CASSPRYSGGGTDTQYF. The chain combines TRBV18 with TRBJ2-3; TRBD2 aligns across 9 bases. This CDR3 spans 17 amino acids. Germline trimming cut 3 bases from V and 1 base from J; bases unmatched to any gene: 8. CDR1 and CDR2 (germline): KGHSH, LQKENI.

This clonotype was seen many times. V and J are TRBV7-2 and TRBJ2-3; 10 bases align to TRBD2. The V and J ends lost 3 bases and 0 bases, in that order; junction bases with no gene match: 3. From germline, CDR1 is SGHTA and CDR2 FQGNSA. The CDR3 sequence is 16 residues long. CDR3 residues: CASSFQRGGSTDTQYF. DNA of the CDR3: TGTGCCAGCAGCTTTCAGCGGGGGGGGAGCACAGATACGCAGTATTTT.

This clonotype has just a few counts. The chain combines TRBV6-6 with TRBJ1-1; TRBD1 aligns across 7 bases. Germline-derived CDR1 and CDR2 are MNHNY and SVGAGI (reference sequence). This CDR3 is 19 amino acids long. Trimming took 0 bases from V and 1 from J; bases not matched to a gene: 14. This CDR3 reads CASSYSPGQTFQWNTEAFF. For the CDR3, the DNA is TGTGCCAGCAGTTACTCTCCGGGACAGACCTTTCAATGGAACACTGAAGCTTTCTTT.

V and J are TRBV19 and TRBJ1-5; D is possibly TRBD1 (5 bases). The CDR3 consists of 16 residues. With 3 bases removed from V and 4 bases from J, the gap between germline ends came to 16 bases. Germline V gives CDR1 LNHDA, CDR2 SQIVND (reference sequence). CDR3 DNA: TGTGCCAGTAGTATCCCAGCAGGGTGGGGAAATCAGCCCCAGCATTTT. It is translated as CASSIPAGWGNQPQHF.

This clonotype was detected only a few times. This sequence joins TRBV12-3 or TRBV12-4 and TRBJ2-1, with TRBD2 identical over 9 bases. This CDR3 spans 16 amino acids. The trim removed 3 bases at V and 2 bases at J, leaving 5 bases unmatched. The CDR3 coding sequence is TGTGCCAGCAGTTTGCTTGCGGGGGGGACCTACAATGAGCAGTTCTTC. This codes for CASSLLAGGTYNEQFF.

This clonotype turned up a few times. The rearrangement links TRBV28 to TRBJ2-7; TRBD1 matches 11 bases. The V gene end was trimmed by 7 bases and the J gene end by 0 bases; junction bases not matched to a gene: 14. This CDR3 comprises 18 residues. Looked up from germline, CDR1 is MDHEN and CDR2 is SYDVKM. The chain's CDR3 is CASIPDRGQKLSSYEQYV. DNA of the CDR3: TGTGCCAGCATCCCGGACAGGGGGCAAAAACTGAGCTCCTACGAGCAGTACGTC.

This chain uses TRBV7-9 with TRBJ2-1; D unresolved. The CDR3 covers 15 residues. CDR1 SEHNR and CDR2 FQNEAQ come from the germline V gene (reference sequence). The V and J ends lost 7 bases and 4 bases respectively, with 17 bases between them. CDR3 sequence (DNA): TGTGCCAGCATCAATCCCGACACCTTATACAATGAGCAGTTCTTC. Translation: CASINPDTLYNEQFF.

The chain links TRBV7-9 to TRBJ1-5; D uncertain. Trimming removed 5 bases from V and 4 bases from J, with 15 bases in between. The CDR3 extends over 15 amino acids. In germline, CDR1 is SEHNR, CDR2 FQNEAQ (reference sequence). DNA of the CDR3: TGTGCCAGCAGCCCAGTGGCCGGACCTAATCAGCCCCAGCATTTT. Translated: CASSPVAGPNQPQHF.